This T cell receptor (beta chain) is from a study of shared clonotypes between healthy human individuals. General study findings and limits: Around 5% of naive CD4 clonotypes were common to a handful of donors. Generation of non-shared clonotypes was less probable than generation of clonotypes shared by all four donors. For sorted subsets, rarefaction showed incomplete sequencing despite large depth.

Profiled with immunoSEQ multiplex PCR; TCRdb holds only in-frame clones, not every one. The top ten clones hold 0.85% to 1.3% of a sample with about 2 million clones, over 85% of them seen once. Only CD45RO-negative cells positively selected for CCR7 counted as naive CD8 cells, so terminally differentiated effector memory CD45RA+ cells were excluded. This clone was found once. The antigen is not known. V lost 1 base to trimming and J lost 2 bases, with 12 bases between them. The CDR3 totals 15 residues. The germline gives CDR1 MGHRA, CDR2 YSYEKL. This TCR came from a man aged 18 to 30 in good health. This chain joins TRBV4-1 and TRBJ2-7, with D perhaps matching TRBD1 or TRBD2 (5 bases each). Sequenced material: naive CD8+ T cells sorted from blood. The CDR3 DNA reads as TGCGCCAGCAGCCAAGTCGACCAGGGAGCCTACGAGCAGTACTTC. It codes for CASSQVDQGAYEQYF.